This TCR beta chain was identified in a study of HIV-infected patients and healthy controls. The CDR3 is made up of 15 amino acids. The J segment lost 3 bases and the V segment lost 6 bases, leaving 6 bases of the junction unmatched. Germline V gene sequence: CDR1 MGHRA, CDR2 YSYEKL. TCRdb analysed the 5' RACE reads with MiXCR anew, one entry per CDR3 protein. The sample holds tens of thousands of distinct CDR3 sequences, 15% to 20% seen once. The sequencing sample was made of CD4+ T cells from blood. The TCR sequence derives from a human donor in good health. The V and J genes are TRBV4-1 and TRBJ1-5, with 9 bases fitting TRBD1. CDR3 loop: CASRAGTGPNQPQHF. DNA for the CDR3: TGCGCCAGCAGGGCCGGGACAGGGCCCAATCAGCCCCAGCATTTT.